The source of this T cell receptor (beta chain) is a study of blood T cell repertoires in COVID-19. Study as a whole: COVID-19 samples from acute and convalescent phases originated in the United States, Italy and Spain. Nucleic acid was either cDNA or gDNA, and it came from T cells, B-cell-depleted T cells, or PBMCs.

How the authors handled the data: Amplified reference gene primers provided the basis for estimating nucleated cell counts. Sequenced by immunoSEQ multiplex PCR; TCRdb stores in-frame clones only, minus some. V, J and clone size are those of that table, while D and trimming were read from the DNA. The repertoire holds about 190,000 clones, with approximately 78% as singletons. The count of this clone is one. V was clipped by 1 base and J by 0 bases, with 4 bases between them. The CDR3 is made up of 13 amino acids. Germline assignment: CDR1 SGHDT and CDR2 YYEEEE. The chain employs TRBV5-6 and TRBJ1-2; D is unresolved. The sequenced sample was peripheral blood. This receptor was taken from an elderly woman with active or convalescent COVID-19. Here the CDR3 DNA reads TGTGCCAGCAGCTTGCCGGCTAACTATGGCTACACCTTC. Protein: CASSLPANYGYTF.